What follows describes a single T cell receptor beta chain. Its matching antigen is unknown. The sample originates from a study of siplizumab effects on memory and regulatory T cells. Study outcomes and limitations: An assignable phenotype, naive or memory, was missing from roughly 79-95% of proliferating CD4+ or CD8+ clones. The average Treg-derived proportion among mappable alloreactive CD4+ clones was 55% to 75% with siplizumab versus 26.9% in controls.

Sequencing used immunoSEQ multiplex PCR; TCRdb keeps in-frame clones, though not all of them. The sample holds 100,000 or so clones, 85% to 95% seen once. V was cut by 2 bases and J by 7 bases, with 12 bases left in between. The CDR3 spans 15 residues. CDR1 and CDR2 (germline): SGHTA, FQGTGA. The genes are TRBV7-3 and TRBJ1-6; D gene ambiguous. The receptor's source is a human donor in good health. The sequenced sample consisted of non-Treg CD4+ T cells sorted from blood. The CDR3 reads CASSLGSSANSPLHF. The CDR3 nucleotides are TGTGCCAGCAGCTTAGGTTCGTCAGCCAATTCACCCCTCCACTTT. The full variable domain, in which reference TRBV7-3 and TRBJ1-6 provide the parts outside the CDR3, is GAGVSQTPSNKVTEKGKYVELRCDPISGHTALYWYRQSLGQGPEFLIYFQGTGAADDSGLPNDRFFAVRPEGSVSTLKIQRTERGDSAVYLCASSLGSSANSPLHFGNGTRLTVT.